Listed here are 3 T cell receptor beta chains from one sample, sequenced in a study of T-cell memory formation after mild COVID-19. Each CDR3 protein gets one entry after TCRdb re-called the 5' RACE reads with MiXCR. The sample shows roughly 47,000 distinct CDR3 sequences, 5.5% to 7.5% of them seen only once. The sequencing sample was made of PBMCs or a T cell subset sorted from them (not recorded which). Receptors originate from a man between 18 and 29 years old who had mild COVID-19 (a few samples of this study predate the infection). Cell type and time point are not known.

This clonotype was picked up many times. The rearrangement links TRBV4-3 to TRBJ2-1, with D hard to call. V was clipped by 0 bases and J by 9 bases, with 6 bases between them. CDR1 LGHNA and CDR2 YSLEER come from the germline V gene. The CDR3 sequence is 12 residues long. CDR3 nucleotide sequence: TGCGCCAGCAGCCAAGATTTGACTGAGCAGTTCTTC. It yields the protein CASSQDLTEQFF.

This clonotype was found many times. The chain uses TRBV20-1 and TRBJ2-3; no definite D call. Germline loops: CDR1 DFQATT, CDR2 SNEGSKA (reference sequence). The CDR3 totals 14 residues. Between the trimmed V and J ends, which lost 1 base and 2 bases, there was a span of 10 bases. Written as DNA, the CDR3 is TGCAGTGCTAGAGGTGTAAGGGCCACAGATACGCAGTATTTT. Translation: CSARGVRATDTQYF.

This clonotype has ten or more counts. V is TRBV5-1 and J is TRBJ2-3; TRBD2 is a possible D gene (5 bases). Looked up from germline, CDR1 is SGHRS and CDR2 is YFSETQ. Trimming removed 1 base from V and 1 base from J, with 7 bases in between. The CDR3 loop spans 14 amino acids. The CDR3 DNA follows: TGCGCCAGCAGCTTGTTGCGGGGCACAGATACGCAGTATTTT. Translation gives CASSLLRGTDTQYF.